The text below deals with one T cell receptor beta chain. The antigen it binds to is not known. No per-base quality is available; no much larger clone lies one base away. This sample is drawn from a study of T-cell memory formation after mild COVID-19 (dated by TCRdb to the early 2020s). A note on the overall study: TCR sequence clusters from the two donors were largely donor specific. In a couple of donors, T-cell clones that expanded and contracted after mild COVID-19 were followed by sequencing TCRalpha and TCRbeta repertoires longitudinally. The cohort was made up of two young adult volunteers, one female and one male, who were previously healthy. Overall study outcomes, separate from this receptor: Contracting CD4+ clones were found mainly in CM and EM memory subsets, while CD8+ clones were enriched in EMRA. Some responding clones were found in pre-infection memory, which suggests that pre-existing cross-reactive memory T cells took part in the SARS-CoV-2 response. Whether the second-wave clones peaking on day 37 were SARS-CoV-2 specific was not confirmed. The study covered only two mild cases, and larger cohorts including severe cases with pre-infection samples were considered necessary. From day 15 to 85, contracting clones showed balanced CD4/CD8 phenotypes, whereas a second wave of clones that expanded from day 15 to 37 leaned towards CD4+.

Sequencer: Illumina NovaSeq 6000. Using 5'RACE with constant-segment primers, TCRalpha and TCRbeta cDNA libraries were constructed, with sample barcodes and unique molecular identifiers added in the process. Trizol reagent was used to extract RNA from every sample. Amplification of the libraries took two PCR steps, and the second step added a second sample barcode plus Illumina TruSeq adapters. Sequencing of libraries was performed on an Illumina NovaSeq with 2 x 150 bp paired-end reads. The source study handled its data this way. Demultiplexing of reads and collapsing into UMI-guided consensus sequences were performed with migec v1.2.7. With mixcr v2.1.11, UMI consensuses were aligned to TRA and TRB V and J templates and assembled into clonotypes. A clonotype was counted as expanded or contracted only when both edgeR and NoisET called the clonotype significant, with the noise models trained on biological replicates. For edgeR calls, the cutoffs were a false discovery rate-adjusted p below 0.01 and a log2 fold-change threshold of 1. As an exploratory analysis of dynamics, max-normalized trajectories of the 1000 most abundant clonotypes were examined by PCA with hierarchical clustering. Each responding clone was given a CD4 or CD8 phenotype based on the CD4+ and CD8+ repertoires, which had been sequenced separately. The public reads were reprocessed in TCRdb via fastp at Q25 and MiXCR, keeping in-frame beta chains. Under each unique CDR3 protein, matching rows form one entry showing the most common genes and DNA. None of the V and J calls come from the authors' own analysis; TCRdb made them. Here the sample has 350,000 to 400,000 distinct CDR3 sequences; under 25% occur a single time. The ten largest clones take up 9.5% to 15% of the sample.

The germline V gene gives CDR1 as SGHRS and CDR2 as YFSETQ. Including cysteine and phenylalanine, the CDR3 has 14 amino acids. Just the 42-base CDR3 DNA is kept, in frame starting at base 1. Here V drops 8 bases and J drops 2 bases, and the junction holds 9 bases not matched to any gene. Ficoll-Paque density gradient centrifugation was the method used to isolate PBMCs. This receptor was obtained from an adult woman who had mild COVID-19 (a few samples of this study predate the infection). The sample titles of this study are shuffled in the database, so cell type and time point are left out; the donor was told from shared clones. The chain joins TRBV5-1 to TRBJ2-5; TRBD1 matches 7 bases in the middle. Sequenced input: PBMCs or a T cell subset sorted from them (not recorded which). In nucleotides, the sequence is TGCGCCAGTGGGTTCCCGGGACAGCAAGAGACCCAGTACTTC. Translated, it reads CASGFPGQQETQYF.